The source of this TCR beta chain is a study of T cells after yellow fever vaccination. Via MiXCR, TCRdb re-called the 5' RACE reads, giving one row per CDR3 protein. The sample has 500,000 to 650,000 distinct CDR3 sequences; approximately 13% are singletons. The V segment lost 1 base and the J segment 2 bases; nucleotides outside the gene matches: 1. This CDR3 comprises 14 residues. CDR1 and CDR2 (germline): LNHNV, YYDKDF (reference sequence). The sequence was obtained from a man aged 30 to 39 who received the YFV17D yellow fever vaccine. Sequenced material: PBMCs, taken on the day of the yellow fever booster vaccination. The chain employs TRBV15 and TRBJ1-2, with 7 bases aligning to TRBD1. For the CDR3, the DNA is TGTGCCACCAGCAGAGGAGGGGGCAACTATGGCTACACCTTC. Protein: CATSRGGGNYGYTF.